These 26 T cell receptor beta chains were sequenced from one sample in a study of T cell clonality in common variable immunodeficiency. General study findings and limits: In common variable immunodeficiency, TCR beta chains reportedly carried fewer deletions and N-nucleotide insertions.

Sequencing was performed with immunoSEQ multiplex PCR; in TCRdb, only in-frame clones are kept and a portion is missing. The data list several thousand clones, none observed once; approximately 15% falls to the top ten. Antigen specificity for these receptors is unknown. The sample comprised peripheral blood mononuclear cells. These receptors were obtained from a human donor with common variable immunodeficiency.

This clone was seen ten or more times. The sequenced part of the CDR3 DNA is TGCAGTGCTAGTGATCTGACAACTTATGGC. It yields the protein CSASDLTTYG. The CDR3 in its entirety is CSASDLTTYGYTF. This chain connects TRBV20-1 to TRBJ1-2, with D unresolved. The read terminates 3 residues ahead of where the CDR3 ends, so the germline J gene completes it. This CDR3 contains 13 residues. Germline loops: CDR1 DFQATT, CDR2 SNEGSKA (reference sequence). Trimming left V 3 bases short and J 5 bases short, with 13 bases between.

This clone came up a few times. The sequence runs out 3 residues before the end of the CDR3; the remainder is reconstructed from the germline J gene. V is TRBV7-2 and J is TRBJ2-7; 11 positions match TRBD2. This CDR3 has 14 amino acids. With V trimmed by 5 bases and J by 4 bases, 4 bases remained unmatched. CDR1 and CDR2 from the germline V gene are SGHTA and FQGNSA. The CDR3 loop is CASSLRTSGYEQYF. The covered CDR3 bases are TGTGCCAGCAGCCTCCGGACTAGCGGGTACGAG.

This clone was detected ten times or more. The sequence runs out 3 residues before the end of the CDR3; the remainder is reconstructed from the germline J gene. The chain links TRBV19 to TRBJ2-4, with TRBD1 as a possible D gene (6 bases). CDR1 LNHDA and CDR2 SQIVND come from the germline V gene (reference sequence). V lost 6 bases to trimming and J lost 5 bases, with 17 bases between them. The CDR3 has 15 residues. The CDR3 bases that were read are TGTGCCAGTAGCCGACCAGGGGATTCCCAAAACATT. Amino acid sequence: CASSRPGDSQNI. The complete CDR3 sequence is CASSRPGDSQNIQYF.

By proportion, this clone is medium-sized. The read comes to an end 3 residues before the CDR3 does, leaving the germline J gene to fill in the end. The J gene is TRBJ2-3, the V gene TRBV13; D call uncertain. The CDR3 contains 12 residues. CDR1 is PRHDT and CDR2 is FYEKMQ in the germline V gene (reference sequence). With 3 bases removed from V and 5 bases from J, the gap between germline ends came to 6 bases. The covered CDR3 bases are TGTGCCAGCAGCTTGCACGGAGATACG. This sequence encodes CASSLHGDT. The whole CDR3 sequence reads CASSLHGDTQYF.

About this clone: From the germline J gene comes the end of the CDR3, since the read stops 3 residues before it. V gene TRBV6-2 or TRBV6-3 combines with J gene TRBJ2-3, with a weak D call TRBD2 (6 bases). The V gene's germline CDR1 is MNHEY and CDR2 SVGEGT. Trimming cost V 5 bases and J 2 bases, with 17 bases left between them. This CDR3 spans 16 amino acids. CDR3 DNA, as far as it was read: TGTGCCAGCAGTCCGCCTCCTGGGACTTCCACAGATACG. Translated, it gives CASSPPPGTSTDT. The whole CDR3 sequence is CASSPPPGTSTDTQYF.

Within the sample, this clone is medium-sized. The read halts 3 residues ahead of the CDR3 end, with the missing end drawn from the germline J gene. V gene TRBV5-1 combines with J gene TRBJ2-7; 8 bases agree with TRBD1. The CDR3 runs to 17 residues. Germline V gives CDR1 SGHRS, CDR2 YFSETQ. Germline trimming cut 2 bases from V and 0 bases from J; bases unmatched to any gene: 10. The CDR3 loop is CASSLGTDRGVSYEQYF. The CDR3 DNA, read in part, is TGCGCCAGCAGCTTAGGGACCGACAGGGGAGTCTCCTACGAG.

A few counts support this clone. The read halts 3 residues ahead of the CDR3 end, with the missing end drawn from the germline J gene. The chain uses TRBV6-1 and TRBJ1-4; D is unresolved. V was cut by 4 bases and J by 3 bases, with 12 bases left in between. CDR1 and CDR2 (germline): MNHNS, SASEGT. There are 15 residues in the CDR3. The CDR3 loop reads CASSASGFANEKLFF. The part of the CDR3 DNA that was read is TGTGCCAGCAGTGCCTCGGGTTTTGCTAATGAAAAA.

This clone occurred a few times. The read terminates 3 residues ahead of where the CDR3 ends, so the germline J gene completes it. The genes are TRBV6-2 or TRBV6-3 and TRBJ2-1; 8 bases agree with TRBD1. The junction had 15 bases not matched to a gene; V was cut back by 8 bases and J by 3 bases. This CDR3 is built from 17 residues. Germline CDR1 and CDR2: MNHEY and SVGEGT. The chain's CDR3 is CASVYRRTGTGYNEQFF. CDR3 bases read: TGTGCCAGCGTCTACCGACGGACCGGGACAGGCTACAATGAG.

CDR3 residues: CASSESGGSNQPQHF. The sequenced part of the CDR3 DNA is TGTGCCAGCAGTGAGAGTGGCGGTAGCAATCAGCCC. This chain joins TRBV6-1 and TRBJ1-5; no clear D. From the germline J gene comes the end of the CDR3, since the read stops 3 residues before it. The CDR3 consists of 15 residues. Germline assignment: CDR1 MNHNS and CDR2 SASEGT. Trimming removed 3 bases at V and 0 bases at J, with 9 bases between.

This clone was seen a few times. Read data end 3 residues before the CDR3 end; the end is taken from the germline J gene. The chain is built from TRBV19 and TRBJ1-1; no reliable D call. The CDR3 has 12 residues. Trimming removed 5 bases from V and 5 bases from J, with 9 bases in between. Per germline, CDR1 LNHDA and CDR2 SQIVND (reference sequence). CDR3: CASSHPGTEAFF. The CDR3 DNA, read in part, is TGTGCCAGTAGTCACCCGGGGACTGAA.

A few counts support this clone. The read ends 3 residues shy of where the CDR3 ends; the end is completed using the germline J gene. The chain joins TRBV2 to TRBJ1-1, with unresolved D. Trimming left V 7 bases short and J 3 bases short, with 15 bases between. Germline CDR1 is SNHLY and CDR2 is FYNNEI. This CDR3 has 14 residues. Partial CDR3 DNA: TGTGCCAGCATCCGGACTGCTTGGGACACTGAA. Amino acid sequence: CASIRTAWDTE. The full CDR3 protein reads CASIRTAWDTEAFF.

This clone appeared a few times. The CDR3 end is not reached by the read, which stops 3 residues before it; the germline J gene fills it in. The J gene is TRBJ2-5, the V gene TRBV7-2; D is ambiguous. Trimming took 5 bases from V and 5 from J, leaving 9 bases between them. The length of the CDR3 is 12 residues. CDR1 is SGHTA, CDR2 FQGNSA, per germline. The covered CDR3 bases are TGTGCCAGCAGCCTCCCCAGGGAGACC. This gives the protein CASSLPRET. The entire CDR3 protein is CASSLPRETQYF.

This clone was recorded many times. The read ends 3 residues early relative to the CDR3; the germline J gene fills the gap. The chain joins TRBV29-1 to TRBJ2-2; 10 bases fit TRBD1. There are 14 residues in the CDR3. Germline V CDR1 and CDR2: SQVTM, ANQGSEA. Trimming took 3 bases from V and 4 from J; bases not matched to a gene: 2. CDR3 DNA (partial): TGCAGCGTTGAGGGACAGGGGCCCACCGGGGAG. Amino acid sequence: CSVEGQGPTGE. The CDR3 as a whole reads CSVEGQGPTGELFF.

On this clone itself: With the read ending 3 residues before the CDR3 end, the germline J gene is used to fill in that end. V and J are TRBV19 and TRBJ2-2, with 7 nucleotides matching TRBD1. V gave up 3 bases and J gave up 3 bases; unmatched junction bases: 4. Germline loops: CDR1 LNHDA, CDR2 SQIVND (reference sequence). This CDR3 is built from 15 residues. The CDR3 protein is CASSMVGGYTGELFF. Partial CDR3 DNA: TGTGCCAGTAGTATGGTAGGGGGCTACACCGGGGAG.

The table lists this clone with a few counts. The read ends 3 residues shy of where the CDR3 ends; the end is completed using the germline J gene. V usage is TRBV13 and J usage is TRBJ2-7, with no clear D. The CDR3 contains 16 residues. Per the germline V gene, CDR1 is PRHDT and CDR2 is FYEKMQ (reference sequence). Trimming removed 0 bases from V and 0 bases from J, with 12 bases in between. CDR3 protein: CASSLGAAPSSYEQYF. Incomplete CDR3 DNA: TGTGCCAGCAGCTTAGGGGCGGCGCCTAGCTCCTACGAG.

As to this clone: Sequencing ends 3 residues short of the CDR3 end; the germline J gene provides the rest. The chain has TRBV29-1 and TRBJ2-1, with 8 bases aligning to TRBD2. Looked up from germline, CDR1 is SQVTM and CDR2 is ANQGSEA. The CDR3 consists of 16 residues. V shed 3 bases, J shed 2 bases, and the junction held 9 bases outside the gene matches. The part of the CDR3 DNA that was read is TGCAGCGTTGATGGTAGCGGGATTCGCACCTACAATGAG. Translated, it gives CSVDGSGIRTYNE. Given in full, the CDR3 is CSVDGSGIRTYNEQFF.

This clone was detected only a few times. The CDR3 is cut off 3 residues early in the read; its end comes from the germline J gene. The chain is built from TRBV19 and TRBJ2-5; weak D call: TRBD1 (5 bases). The CDR3 is made up of 12 amino acids. Trimming pared 5 bases from V and 5 bases from J, leaving 9 bases between. Germline CDR1 is LNHDA and CDR2 is SQIVND (reference sequence). The covered CDR3 bases are TGTGCCAGTAGTGCAAACAGGGAGACC. It codes for CASSANRET. The whole CDR3 protein reads CASSANRETQYF.

On this clone: The read comes to an end 3 residues before the CDR3 does, leaving the germline J gene to fill in the end. V is TRBV20-1 and J is TRBJ2-7; TRBD2 aligns across 12 bases. Looked up from germline, CDR1 is DFQATT and CDR2 is SNEGSKA (reference sequence). CDR3 length: 15 residues. V was clipped by 5 bases and J by 4 bases; unmatched bases: 9. CDR3 bases read: TGCAGTGCTCACCCAGGACTAGCGGGAATATACGAG. Its translation: CSAHPGLAGIYE. The whole CDR3 sequence reads CSAHPGLAGIYEQYF.

The sample holds many counts of this clone. The sequenced fragment ends 3 residues before the CDR3 boundary, so the rest is inferred from the germline J gene. The chain uses TRBV5-5 and TRBJ1-1; 7 bases match TRBD1. The CDR3 spans 13 residues. The V gene's germline CDR1 is SGHKS and CDR2 YYEKEE (reference sequence). Trimming removed 3 bases from V and 5 bases from J; junction bases left unmatched: 4. The sequenced part of the CDR3 DNA is TGTGCCAGCAGCTCCCCAGGGGGAACTGAA. Translated, it gives CASSSPGGTE. The CDR3 reads in full as CASSSPGGTEAFF.

In this sample, this clone turned up many times. The DNA ends 3 residues before the CDR3 does, and the rest of the CDR3 is filled in from the germline J gene. The genes are TRBV14 and TRBJ2-1; D perhaps matches TRBD2 (5 bases). In germline, CDR1 is SGHDN, CDR2 FVKESK. The CDR3 is 13 amino acids. Trimming cost V 2 bases and J 7 bases, with 9 bases left between them. CDR3 DNA, as far as it was read: TGTGCCAGCAGCCAAACTAGATTGAATGAG. This sequence encodes CASSQTRLNE. The entire CDR3 reads CASSQTRLNEQFF.

Comments on this clone: The read terminates 3 residues ahead of where the CDR3 ends, so the germline J gene completes it. The rearrangement links TRBV2 to TRBJ2-7, with TRBD2 matching over 9 bases. The junction had 6 bases not matched to a gene; V was cut back by 6 bases and J by 0 bases. This CDR3 is built from 15 residues. Germline V gene data show CDR1 as SNHLY and CDR2 as FYNNEI. The CDR3 region is CASRPLAGNSYEQYF. The covered CDR3 bases are TGTGCCAGCAGACCACTAGCGGGTAACTCCTACGAG.

Notes on this clone: The observed sequence ends 3 residues before the CDR3 terminus, with the missing tail filled in from the germline J gene. The chain uses TRBV10-3 and TRBJ2-1; 10 bases line up with TRBD1. The trim removed 4 bases at V and 6 bases at J, leaving 3 bases unmatched. Germline V gene sequence: CDR1 ENHRY, CDR2 SYGVKD. This CDR3 spans 14 amino acids. The CDR3 loop reads CAISARTGGNEQFF. The DNA read from the CDR3 is TGTGCCATCAGTGCTAGGACAGGGGGCAATGAG.

As for this clone: The identical CDR3 is also encoded by other nucleotide sequences in the sample. This CDR3 is CASSLGDSGHYEQYF. The sequenced CDR3 bases are TGTGCCAGCAGCTTAGGGGACAGCGGTCACTACGAG. V usage is TRBV11-1 and J usage is TRBJ2-7; the match to TRBD1 covers 7 bases. From the germline J gene comes the end of the CDR3, since the read stops 3 residues before it. Trimming removed 1 base from V and 3 bases from J; junction bases left unmatched: 6. The CDR3 loop spans 15 amino acids. The germline gives CDR1 SGHAT, CDR2 FQDESV (reference sequence).

This clone came up a few times. The CDR3 end lies 3 residues beyond the end of the read and is filled in from the germline J gene. The V gene is TRBV18, the J gene TRBJ2-2, with 10 bases that match TRBD1. The CDR3 is 14 residues long. Germline-derived CDR1 and CDR2 are KGHSH and LQKENI. The DNA read from the CDR3 is TGTGCCAGCTCACCAAGTGGGCGGGACAGGGGG. The encoded protein is CASSPSGRDRG. The complete CDR3 reads CASSPSGRDRGLFF.

Within the sample, this clone is large. From the germline J gene comes the end of the CDR3, since the read stops 3 residues before it. The chain carries TRBV5-1 and TRBJ2-1; unclear D gene. CDR1 SGHRS and CDR2 YFSETQ come from the germline V gene. This CDR3 is 14 amino acids long. V lost 0 bases and J 9 bases, leaving 13 bases between the germline ends. The sequenced CDR3 bases are TGCGCCAGCAGCTTGGCCAATAGTCCGGGTGAG. Amino acid sequence: CASSLANSPGE. The whole CDR3 reads CASSLANSPGEQFF.

In this sample, this clone turned up a few times. The read ends 3 residues shy of where the CDR3 ends; the end is completed using the germline J gene. The chain is built from TRBV2 and TRBJ2-7; the match to TRBD2 covers 7 bases. CDR1 and CDR2 (germline): SNHLY, FYNNEI. This CDR3 has 14 amino acids. The ends lost 8 bases at V and 0 bases at J; junction bases unmatched: 7. The chain's CDR3 is CASAGEPSSYEQYF. The sequenced CDR3 bases are TGTGCCAGCGCGGGGGAGCCAAGCTCCTACGAG.